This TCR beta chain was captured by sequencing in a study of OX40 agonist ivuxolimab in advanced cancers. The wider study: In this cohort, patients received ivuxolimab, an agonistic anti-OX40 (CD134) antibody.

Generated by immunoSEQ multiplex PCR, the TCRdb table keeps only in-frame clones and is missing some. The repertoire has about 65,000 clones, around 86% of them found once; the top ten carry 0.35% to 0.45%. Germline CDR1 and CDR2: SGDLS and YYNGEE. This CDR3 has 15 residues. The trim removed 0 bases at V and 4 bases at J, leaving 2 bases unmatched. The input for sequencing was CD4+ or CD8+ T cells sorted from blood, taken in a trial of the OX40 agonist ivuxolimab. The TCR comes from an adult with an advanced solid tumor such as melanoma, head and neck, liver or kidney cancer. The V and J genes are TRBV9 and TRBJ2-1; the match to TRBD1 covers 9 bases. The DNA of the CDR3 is TGTGCCAGCAGCGTAGCCGGGACAGGGTACAATGAGCAGTTCTTC. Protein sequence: CASSVAGTGYNEQFF. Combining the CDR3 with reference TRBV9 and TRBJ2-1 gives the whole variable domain DSGVTQTPKHLITATGQRVTLRCSPRSGDLSVYWYQQSLDQGLQFLIQYYNGEERAKGNILERFSAQQFPDLHSELNLSSLELGDSALYFCASSVAGTGYNEQFFGPGTRLTVL.